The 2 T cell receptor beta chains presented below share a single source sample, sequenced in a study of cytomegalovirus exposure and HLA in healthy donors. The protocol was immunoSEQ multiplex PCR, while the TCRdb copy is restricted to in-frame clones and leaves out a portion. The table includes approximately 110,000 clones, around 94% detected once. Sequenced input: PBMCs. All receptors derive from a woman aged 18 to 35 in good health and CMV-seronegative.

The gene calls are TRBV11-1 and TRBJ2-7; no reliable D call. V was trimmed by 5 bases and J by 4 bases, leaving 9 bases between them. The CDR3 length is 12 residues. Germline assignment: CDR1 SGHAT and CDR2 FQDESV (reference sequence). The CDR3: CASSRSRYEQYF. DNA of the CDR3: TGTGCCAGCAGCCGGAGTAGGTACGAGCAGTACTTC.

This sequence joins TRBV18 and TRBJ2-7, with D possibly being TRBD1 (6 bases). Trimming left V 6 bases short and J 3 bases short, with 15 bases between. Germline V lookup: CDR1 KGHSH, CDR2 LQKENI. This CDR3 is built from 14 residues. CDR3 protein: CASSPTGSDYEQYF. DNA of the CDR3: TGTGCCAGCTCGCCTACAGGGTCGGACTACGAGCAGTACTTC.